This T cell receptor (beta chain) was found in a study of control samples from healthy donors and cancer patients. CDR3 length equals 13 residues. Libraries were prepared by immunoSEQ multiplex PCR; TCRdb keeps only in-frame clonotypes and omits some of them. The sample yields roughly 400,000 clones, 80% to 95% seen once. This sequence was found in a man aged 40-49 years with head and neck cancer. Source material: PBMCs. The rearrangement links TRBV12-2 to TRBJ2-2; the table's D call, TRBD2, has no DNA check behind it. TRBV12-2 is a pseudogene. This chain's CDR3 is CASRSVYTGELFF. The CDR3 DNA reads TGTGCAAGTCGCTCCGTTTACACCGGGGAGCTGTTTTTT.